This TCR beta chain comes out of a study of T cells expressing NK-cell markers. CDR3 length: 17 amino acids. CDR1 is SGHKS, CDR2 YYEKEE, per germline (reference sequence). TCRdb reprocessed the 5' RACE reads, keeping one entry per CDR3 protein, no DNA. The table counts roughly 450,000 distinct CDR3 sequences; approximately 1.4% lies in the top ten. Sequencing was performed on blood T cells: a sorted CD56 or NKG2C T cell subset, CD4+ or CD8+ T cells, or bulk PBMC T cells (not recorded which). The clonotype originates from a woman aged 45-59 years in good health. The chain combines TRBV5-5 with TRBJ2-6. The CDR3: CASSFGIEVSGANVLTF.